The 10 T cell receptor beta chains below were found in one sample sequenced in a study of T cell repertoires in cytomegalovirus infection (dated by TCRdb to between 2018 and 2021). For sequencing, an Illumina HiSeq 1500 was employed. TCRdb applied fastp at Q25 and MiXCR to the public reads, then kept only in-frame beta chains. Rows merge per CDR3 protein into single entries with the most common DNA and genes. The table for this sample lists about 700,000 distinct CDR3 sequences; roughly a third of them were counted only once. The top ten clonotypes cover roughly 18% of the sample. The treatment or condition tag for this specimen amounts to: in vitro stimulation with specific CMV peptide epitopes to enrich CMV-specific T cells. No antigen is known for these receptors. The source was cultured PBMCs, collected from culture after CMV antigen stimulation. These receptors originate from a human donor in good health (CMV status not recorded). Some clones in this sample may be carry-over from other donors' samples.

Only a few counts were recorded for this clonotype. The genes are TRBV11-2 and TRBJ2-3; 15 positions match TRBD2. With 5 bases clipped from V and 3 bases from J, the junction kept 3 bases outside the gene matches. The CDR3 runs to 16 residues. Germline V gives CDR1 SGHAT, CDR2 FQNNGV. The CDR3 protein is CASSIGTSGGTDTQYF. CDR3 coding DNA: TGTGCCAGCAGCATCGGGACTAGCGGGGGGACAGATACGCAGTATTTT.

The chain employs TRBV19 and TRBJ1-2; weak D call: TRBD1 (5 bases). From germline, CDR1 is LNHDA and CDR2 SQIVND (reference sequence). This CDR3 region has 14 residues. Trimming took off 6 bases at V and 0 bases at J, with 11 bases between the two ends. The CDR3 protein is CASSGTVANYGYTF. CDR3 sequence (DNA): TGTGCCAGTAGCGGGACGGTAGCTAACTATGGCTACACCTTC.

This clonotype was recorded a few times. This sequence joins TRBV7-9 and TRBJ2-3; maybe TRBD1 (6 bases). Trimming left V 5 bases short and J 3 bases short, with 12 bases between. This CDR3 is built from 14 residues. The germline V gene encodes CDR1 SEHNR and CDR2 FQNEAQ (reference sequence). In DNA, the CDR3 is TGTGCCAGCAGCCGGACAGTTAATACAGATACGCAGTATTTT. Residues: CASSRTVNTDTQYF.

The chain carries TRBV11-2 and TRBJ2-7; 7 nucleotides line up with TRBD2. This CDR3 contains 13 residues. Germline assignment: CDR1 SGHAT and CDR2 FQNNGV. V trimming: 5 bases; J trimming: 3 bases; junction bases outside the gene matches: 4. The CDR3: CASSVGLNYEQYF. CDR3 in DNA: TGTGCCAGCAGCGTGGGACTAAACTACGAGCAGTACTTC.

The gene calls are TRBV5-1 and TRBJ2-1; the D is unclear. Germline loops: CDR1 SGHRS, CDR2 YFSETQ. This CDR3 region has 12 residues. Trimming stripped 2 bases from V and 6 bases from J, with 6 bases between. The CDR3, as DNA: TGCGCCAGCAGCTTTTTTCGCAATGAGCAGTTCTTC. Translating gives CASSFFRNEQFF.

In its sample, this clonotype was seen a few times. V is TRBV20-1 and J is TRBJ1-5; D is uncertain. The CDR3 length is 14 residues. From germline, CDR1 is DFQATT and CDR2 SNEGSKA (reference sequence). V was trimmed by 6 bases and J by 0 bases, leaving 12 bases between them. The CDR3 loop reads CSAQSGNSNQPQHF. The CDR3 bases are TGCAGTGCCCAGTCCGGTAATAGCAATCAGCCCCAGCATTTT.

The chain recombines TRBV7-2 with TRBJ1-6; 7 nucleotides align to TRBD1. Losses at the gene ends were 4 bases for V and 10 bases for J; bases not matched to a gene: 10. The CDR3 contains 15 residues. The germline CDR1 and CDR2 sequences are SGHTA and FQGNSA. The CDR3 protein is CASSSSRTGKSPLHF. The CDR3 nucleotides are TGTGCCAGCAGCTCCAGCAGGACAGGCAAATCACCCCTCCACTTT. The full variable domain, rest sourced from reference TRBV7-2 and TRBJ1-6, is GAGVSQSPSNKVTEKGKDVELRCDPISGHTALYWYRQSLGQGLEFLIYFQGNSAPDKSGLPSDRFSAERTGGSVSTLTIQRTQQEDSAVYLCASSSSRTGKSPLHFGNGTRLTVT.

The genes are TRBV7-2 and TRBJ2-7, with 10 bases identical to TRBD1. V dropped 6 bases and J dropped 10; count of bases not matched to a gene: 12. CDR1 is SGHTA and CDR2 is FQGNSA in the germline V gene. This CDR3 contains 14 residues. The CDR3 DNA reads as TGTGCCAGCAGAGCCGGGACAGGGGCGATTAATCAGTACTTC. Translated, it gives CASRAGTGAINQYF. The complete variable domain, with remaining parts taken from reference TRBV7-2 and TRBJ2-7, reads GAGVSQSPSNKVTEKGKDVELRCDPISGHTALYWYRQSLGQGLEFLIYFQGNSAPDKSGLPSDRFSAERTGGSVSTLTIQRTQQEDSAVYLCASRAGTGAINQYFGPGTRLTVT.

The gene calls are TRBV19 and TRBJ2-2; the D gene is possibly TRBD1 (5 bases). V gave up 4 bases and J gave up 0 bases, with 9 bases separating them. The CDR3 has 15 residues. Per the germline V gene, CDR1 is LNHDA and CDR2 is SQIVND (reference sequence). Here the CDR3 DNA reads TGTGCCAGTAGTAAGGGGCAGACGAACACCGGGGAGCTGTTTTTT. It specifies CASSKGQTNTGELFF.

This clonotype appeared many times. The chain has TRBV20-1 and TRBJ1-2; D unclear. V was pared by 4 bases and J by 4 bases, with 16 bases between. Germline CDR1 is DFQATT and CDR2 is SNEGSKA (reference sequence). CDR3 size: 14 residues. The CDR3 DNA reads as TGCAGTGCTACACGTATGGGGTGGGGCTATGGCTACACCTTC. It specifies CSATRMGWGYGYTF.